This passage covers 26 T cell receptor beta chains from one sample sequenced in a study of T cells in Graves' hyperthyroidism and ophthalmopathy. TCR beta CDR3 regions were amplified from RNA transcripts. During a first-round RT-PCR of the TCR CDR3, the HTBI primer set was used. TCRdb independently ran MiXCR on the multiplex PCR reads; one entry per CDR3 protein. The table shows a few hundred thousand distinct CDR3 sequences, with under 25% occurring only once. Sequenced material: blood. Receptor source: an older woman with Graves' ophthalmopathy.

This clonotype was recorded at least ten times. This chain connects TRBV12-3 or TRBV12-4 to TRBJ1-6, with D possibly being TRBD1 (6 bases). V lost 3 bases and J lost 10, with 13 bases in between. The CDR3 sequence is 14 residues long. The CDR3 is CASSLLGGESPLHF. For the CDR3, the DNA is TGTGCCAGCAGTTTGTTAGGGGGGGAATCACCCCTCCACTTT.

V is TRBV5-1 and J is TRBJ1-3; a weak D match, TRBD1 (5 bases). The CDR3 runs to 17 residues. Germline CDR1 SGHRS, CDR2 YFSETQ. V lost 1 base and J lost 4, with 18 bases in between. CDR3 bases: TGCGCCAGCAGCTTGACCCCCGGGGGGACGCAAGGAAACACCATATATTTT. Translation gives CASSLTPGGTQGNTIYF.

This clonotype was seen many times. V and J are TRBV6-1 and TRBJ1-1, with 8 bases aligning to TRBD1. The CDR3 length is 14 residues. J lost 1 base, V lost 6 bases, and 4 bases had no gene match. The germline gives CDR1 MNHNS, CDR2 SASEGT. CDR3 DNA sequence: TGTGCCAGCAGGTGGGACAGGCAGAACACTGAAGCTTTCTTT. Translated: CASRWDRQNTEAFF.

The rearrangement uses TRBV7-2 and TRBJ2-7; a possible D gene is TRBD1 (6 bases). The CDR3 extends over 13 amino acids. The germline V gene has CDR1 SGHTA and CDR2 FQGNSA. Trimming cost V 1 base and J 6 bases, with 10 bases left between them. CDR3 coding DNA: TGTGCCAGCAGCTTAGTACAGGGCGGCGAGCAGTACTTC. Protein product: CASSLVQGGEQYF.

The chain is built from TRBV6-2 or TRBV6-3 and TRBJ2-7; D is unclear. The V gene's germline CDR1 is MNHEY and CDR2 SVGEGT. This CDR3 has 13 amino acids. With 2 bases removed from V and 3 bases from J, the gap between germline ends came to 8 bases. This CDR3 is CASSYLSHYEQYF. DNA for the CDR3: TGTGCCAGCAGTTACCTCTCCCACTACGAGCAGTACTTC.

The chain has TRBV24-1 and TRBJ1-1; 7 bases align to TRBD1. CDR1 is KGHDR and CDR2 is SFDVKD in the germline V gene. The CDR3 runs 17 residues. V lost 4 bases, J lost 1 base, and 11 bases stayed unmatched. CDR3 protein: CATSDDRDRDKNTEAFF. The CDR3 DNA is TGTGCCACCAGTGACGATCGGGACAGAGATAAGAACACTGAAGCTTTCTTT.

A word on this clonotype: Possible read error: a much larger clone is one base away. This chain connects TRBV12-3 or TRBV12-4 to TRBJ2-2, with D perhaps matching TRBD2 (7 bases). The CDR3 is 17 amino acids. CDR3 DNA: TGTGCCAGCAGCTTAGGACTAGGACAGAGAAACACCGGGGAGCTGTTTTTT. It encodes CASSLGLGQRNTGELFF.

This clonotype was recorded at least ten times. The rearrangement uses TRBV30 and TRBJ2-7, with D possibly TRBD1 on 5 matching bases. This CDR3 region has 14 residues. V lost 1 base and J 2 bases, leaving 12 bases between the germline ends. The germline CDR1 and CDR2 sequences are GTSNPN and SVGIG (reference sequence). CDR3 residues: CAWSDGHPPYEQYF. CDR3 bases: TGTGCCTGGAGTGACGGACATCCGCCCTACGAGCAGTACTTC.

This clonotype was seen a few times. The chain couples TRBV7-8 to TRBJ2-5, with 9 bases identical to TRBD2. Germline loops: CDR1 SGHVS, CDR2 FQNEAQ. The trim removed 7 bases at V and 7 bases at J, leaving 10 bases unmatched. The CDR3 runs to 14 residues. Written as DNA, the CDR3 is TGTGCCAGCACCCAAGGGGCGGGGGGGAGGACCCAGTACTTC. Amino acids: CASTQGAGGRTQYF.

The rearrangement joins TRBV5-1 to TRBJ1-1; D gene unclear. This CDR3 is built from 15 residues. The V gene lost 1 base and the J gene lost 1 base, with 11 bases spanning the gap. CDR1 and CDR2 (germline): SGHRS, YFSETQ. DNA of the CDR3: TGCGCCAGCAGCTTGCAAGGAGTGCCGAACACTGAAGCTTTCTTT. It codes for CASSLQGVPNTEAFF.

On this clonotype itself: A read error is possible here, since a much larger clone lies one base away. The V gene is TRBV11-1, the J gene TRBJ2-1; 8 bases map to TRBD1. The CDR3 is 13 residues long. The germline CDR1 and CDR2 sequences are SGHAT and FQDESV (reference sequence). The CDR3 nucleotides are TGTGGCAGCAGCTTTCAGGGGGCGAATGAGCAGTTCTTC. It is translated as CGSSFQGANEQFF.

The V gene is TRBV10-2, the J gene TRBJ2-1, with TRBD2 matching over 10 bases. CDR3 size: 14 residues. Germline assignment: CDR1 WSHSY and CDR2 SAAADI. Losses at the gene ends were 10 bases for V and 8 bases for J; bases not matched to a gene: 11. CDR3 nucleotide sequence: TGCGCCACGGCGCCCAGCGGGAGGGCCCATGAGCAGTTCTTC. Translated: CATAPSGRAHEQFF.

The J gene is TRBJ2-7, the V gene TRBV24-1, with D tentatively TRBD1 (5 bases). Trimming shortened V by 4 bases and J by 3 bases, and 15 bases separated the two germline ends. CDR3 size: 15 residues. Germline V gives CDR1 KGHDR, CDR2 SFDVKD. The DNA for the CDR3 is TGTGCCACCAGTGACAGAAGGTGGGGCTACTACGAGCAGTACTTC. This codes for CATSDRRWGYYEQYF.

This chain uses TRBV20-1 with TRBJ2-7, with 8 positions matching TRBD2. Germline loops: CDR1 DFQATT, CDR2 SNEGSKA (reference sequence). The length of the CDR3 is 14 residues. The junction had 13 bases not matched to a gene; V was cut back by 6 bases and J by 6 bases. Here the CDR3 reads CSAHGSGSPAEQYF. CDR3 in DNA: TGCAGTGCCCACGGCAGCGGGAGCCCCGCCGAGCAGTACTTC.

The chain employs TRBV11-2 and TRBJ2-1, with a tentative D call TRBD1 (7 bases). Trimming pared 2 bases from V and 2 bases from J, leaving 13 bases between. Germline CDR1 SGHAT, CDR2 FQNNGV. CDR3 length equals 16 residues. As DNA, the CDR3 is TGTGCCAGCAGCTTATCAGGGGGGCCTACCTACAATGAGCAGTTCTTC. This gives the protein CASSLSGGPTYNEQFF.

In this sample, this clonotype turned up a few times. J is TRBJ2-7 and V is TRBV3-1, with TRBD1 identical over 8 bases. Trimming removed 3 bases from V and 2 bases from J; junction bases left unmatched: 6. This CDR3 spans 15 amino acids. Germline-derived CDR1 and CDR2 are LGHDT and YNNKEL (reference sequence). CDR3 in DNA: TGTGCCAGCAGCCAGGATCAGGGGGCCCCCTACGAGCAGTACTTC. Its protein is CASSQDQGAPYEQYF.

This clonotype appeared many times. The gene calls are TRBV7-3 and TRBJ1-2; TRBD1 matches at 7 bases. The junction had 4 bases not matched to a gene; V was cut back by 4 bases and J by 5 bases. CDR1 and CDR2 (germline): SGHTA, FQGTGA. The length of the CDR3 is 13 residues. The CDR3 sequence: CASSSTGEYGYTF. The CDR3 DNA reads TGTGCCAGCAGCTCAACAGGGGAGTATGGCTACACCTTC.

The chain links TRBV28 to TRBJ1-3, with a possible D match to TRBD1 (5 bases). The germline V gene encodes CDR1 MDHEN and CDR2 SYDVKM. Between the trimmed V and J ends, which lost 4 bases and 0 bases, there was a span of 7 bases. The CDR3 length is 14 residues. CDR3 sequence reads: CASSWGLSGNTIYF. CDR3 nucleotide sequence: TGTGCCAGCAGTTGGGGACTCTCTGGAAACACCATATATTTT.

This clonotype was seen more than once but under ten times. This chain uses TRBV11-1 with TRBJ2-7; D not certain. Germline-derived CDR1 and CDR2 are SGHAT and FQDESV (reference sequence). This CDR3 contains 12 residues. V was clipped by 7 bases and J by 0 bases, with 7 bases between them. CDR3 nucleotides: TGTGCCAGCACGGACGTCTCCTACGAGCAGTACTTC. This gives the protein CASTDVSYEQYF.

The chain recombines TRBV2 with TRBJ2-7, with TRBD1 identical over 8 bases. The germline gives CDR1 SNHLY, CDR2 FYNNEI. This CDR3 is 14 amino acids long. Trimming took 6 bases from V and 3 from J; bases not matched to a gene: 7. In nucleotides, the CDR3 is TGTGCCAGCAGAGGACAGGGAATGAACTACGAGCAGTACTTC. This encodes CASRGQGMNYEQYF.

This clonotype was observed a handful of times. V and J are TRBV19 and TRBJ2-1, with D possibly being TRBD2 (5 bases). Trimming stripped 5 bases from V and 0 bases from J, with 8 bases between. Germline loops: CDR1 LNHDA, CDR2 SQIVND (reference sequence). There are 14 residues in the CDR3. CDR3 nucleotide sequence: TGTGCCAGTAGTGGTCGGGGCTCCTACAATGAGCAGTTCTTC. It translates to CASSGRGSYNEQFF.

This chain joins TRBV6-2 or TRBV6-3 and TRBJ2-2; unclear D gene. CDR1 is MNHEY and CDR2 is SVGEGT in the germline V gene. The CDR3 runs to 13 residues. V lost 8 bases to trimming and J lost 2 bases, with 9 bases between them. The CDR3 here is CASDLYNTGELFF. Here the CDR3 DNA reads TGTGCCAGCGATCTCTACAACACCGGGGAGCTGTTTTTT.

The chain employs TRBV20-1 and TRBJ2-1; D call uncertain. This CDR3 has 13 amino acids. The germline V gene encodes CDR1 DFQATT and CDR2 SNEGSKA (reference sequence). The ends were cut back, 1 base at V and 6 bases at J, with 10 bases in the middle. The CDR3 here is CSARVSARNEQFF. The CDR3 DNA is TGCAGTGCTAGAGTATCGGCTCGCAATGAGCAGTTCTTC.

This clonotype was seen ten or more times. The rearrangement joins TRBV6-2 or TRBV6-3 to TRBJ1-1; 8 bases fit TRBD1. From germline, CDR1 is MNHEY and CDR2 SVGEGT. CDR3 length equals 14 residues. Trimming removed 7 bases from V and 2 bases from J; junction bases left unmatched: 6. The CDR3 reads CASISDRVNTEAFF. CDR3 DNA sequence: TGTGCCAGCATTTCGGACAGGGTAAACACTGAAGCTTTCTTT.

V usage is TRBV6-2 or TRBV6-3 and J usage is TRBJ1-1, with a tentative D call TRBD1 (5 bases). V was pared by 5 bases and J by 1 base, with 17 bases between. This CDR3 comprises 16 residues. Per germline, CDR1 MNHEY and CDR2 SVGEGT. As DNA, the CDR3 is TGTGCCAGCAGTCTGGTGGGGGGTAGGGCGAACACTGAAGCTTTCTTT. It codes for CASSLVGGRANTEAFF.

The gene calls are TRBV5-6 and TRBJ1-1; maybe TRBD1 (5 bases). The germline V and J ends were trimmed by 0 bases and 2 bases, with 8 bases remaining between them. CDR3 length equals 14 residues. The germline gives CDR1 SGHDT, CDR2 YYEEEE. CDR3 DNA: TGTGCCAGCAGCTTGGCCACAGGAAACACTGAAGCTTTCTTT. Its translation is CASSLATGNTEAFF.